The following is a T cell receptor beta chain sequence with its context. Clones were read by immunoSEQ multiplex PCR, and TCRdb kept only the in-frame ones, dropping some. The sample records under 45,000 clones, under 95% being singletons. The data derive from a study of T cells in tuberculosis. V lost 0 bases and J lost 6; bases outside the gene matches: 13. The CDR3 covers 17 residues. CDR1 SGDLS and CDR2 YYNGEE come from the germline V gene. Noted time point: new active TB diagnosis, blood taken before or within 7 days of starting treatment. This specimen was PBMCs, taken at tuberculosis diagnosis. The sequence was obtained from an adult with tuberculosis. The rearrangement uses TRBV9 and TRBJ1-1, with 8 bases aligning to TRBD1. The chain's CDR3 is CASSVAGGTGIGSEAFF. CDR3 DNA sequence: TGTGCCAGCAGCGTAGCTGGGGGGACAGGCATAGGGTCTGAAGCTTTCTTT.